This TCR beta chain was captured in a study of blood T cell repertoires in COVID-19. Study overall: From the United States, Italy and Spain came samples of acute and convalescent COVID-19.

Study processing details: Quantification of nucleated cells was approximated via reference gene primer amplification. Method: immunoSEQ multiplex PCR; TCRdb's copy keeps in-frame clones and lacks some. V, J and clone size reflect that table, while D and trimming were determined from the DNA. The sample has over 200,000 clones; approximately 90% are singletons. CDR1 and CDR2 from the germline V gene are LGHDT and YNNKEL (reference sequence). V was pared by 2 bases and J by 0 bases, with 2 bases of the junction left unmatched. The CDR3 runs 15 residues. Those enrolled in Seattle joined during active infection and were followed longitudinally afterward.

The clonotype was recovered from a man over 45 with COVID-19, enrolled during active disease. Sequenced: peripheral blood. The V gene is TRBV3-1 (or the pseudogene TRBV3-2), the J gene TRBJ1-1, with 8 bases that match TRBD1. The CDR3 DNA reads as TGTGCCAGCAGCCAACGACAGGGGATGAACACTGAAGCTTTCTTT. Its translation: CASSQRQGMNTEAFF.